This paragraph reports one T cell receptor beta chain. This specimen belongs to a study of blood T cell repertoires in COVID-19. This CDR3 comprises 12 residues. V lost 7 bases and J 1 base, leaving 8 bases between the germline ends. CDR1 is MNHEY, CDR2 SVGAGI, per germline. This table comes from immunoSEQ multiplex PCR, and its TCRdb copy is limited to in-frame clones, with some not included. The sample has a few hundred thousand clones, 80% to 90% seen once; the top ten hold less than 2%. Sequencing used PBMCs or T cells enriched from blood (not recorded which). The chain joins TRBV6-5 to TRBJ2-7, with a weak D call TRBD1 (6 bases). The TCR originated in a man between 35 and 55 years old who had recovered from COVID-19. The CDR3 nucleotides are TGTGCCAGCACTGGACAGTCCTACGAGCAGTACTTC. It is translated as CASTGQSYEQYF.